These T cell receptor beta chains were read from a single sample in a study of CD8+ T cells in alopecia areata. Assay: immunoSEQ multiplex PCR; the TCRdb copy retains only in-frame clones and omits some. The sample lists some 210,000 clones; about three fifths were seen once. This sample comprised CD4+ T cells sorted from blood, obtained at week 0. These TCRs come from a human donor with alopecia areata. Each CDR3 is given with its conserved first and last residue. Fields, in order: CDR3 protein, CDR3 DNA, V gene, D gene, J gene, clone size. A D gene is named only where the DNA matches it firmly. Where a row states a size, it is once, few, many or the class of an expanded clone; other rows omit it.

CDR3 protein: CASSYSGGTDTQYF
CDR3 DNA: TGTGCCAGCAGTTACTCTGGGGGCACAGATACGCAGTATTTT
V gene: TRBV6-5
D gene: NA
J gene: TRBJ2-3
clone size: NA

CDR3 protein: CASSVHSEPMGYTF
CDR3 DNA: TGTGCCAGCAGCGTCCACAGTGAACCTATGGGCTACACCTTC
V gene: TRBV9
D gene: NA
J gene: TRBJ1-2
clone size: NA

CDR3 protein: CASSQGAGDYEQYF
CDR3 DNA: TGCGCCAGCAGCCAGGGGGCAGGAGACTACGAGCAGTACTTC
V gene: TRBV4-1
D gene: NA
J gene: TRBJ2-7
clone size: NA

CDR3 protein: CASSESGEQYF
CDR3 DNA: TGTGCCAGCAGCGAGTCGGGCGAGCAGTACTTC
V gene: TRBV7-2
D gene: NA
J gene: TRBJ2-7
clone size: NA

CDR3 protein: CAWSAGTDNSPLHF
CDR3 DNA: TGTGCCTGGAGCGCCGGGACGGATAATTCACCCCTCCACTTT
V gene: TRBV30
D gene: NA
J gene: TRBJ1-6
clone size: few

CDR3 protein: CASSLATYNEQFF
CDR3 DNA: TGTGCCAGCAGCTTAGCGACTTACAATGAGCAGTTCTTC
V gene: TRBV7-9
D gene: NA
J gene: TRBJ2-1
clone size: few

CDR3 protein: CASSLRTSSYNEQFF
CDR3 DNA: TGCGCCAGCAGCTTGAGGACGTCCTCCTACAATGAGCAGTTCTTC
V gene: TRBV5-1
D gene: NA
J gene: TRBJ2-1
clone size: NA

CDR3 protein: CASSSDRENGYTF
CDR3 DNA: TGTGCCAGCAGCTCGGACAGGGAAAATGGCTACACCTTC
V gene: TRBV7-2
D gene: TRBD1
J gene: TRBJ1-2
clone size: NA

CDR3 protein: CASSLGDAGANVLTF
CDR3 DNA: TGCGCCAGCAGCTTGGGGGATGCTGGGGCCAACGTCCTGACTTTC
V gene: TRBV5-1
D gene: NA
J gene: TRBJ2-6
clone size: once

CDR3 protein: CSVSRVMNTEAFF
CDR3 DNA: TGCAGCGTCTCCCGGGTCATGAACACTGAAGCTTTCTTT
V gene: TRBV29-1
D gene: NA
J gene: TRBJ1-1
clone size: NA

CDR3 protein: CATIRAGSYEQYF
CDR3 DNA: TGTGCCACGATCCGAGCGGGGAGCTACGAGCAGTACTTC
V gene: TRBV10-3
D gene: TRBD2
J gene: TRBJ2-7
clone size: NA

CDR3 protein: CASSRWGQGGTEAFF
CDR3 DNA: TGTGCCAGCAGCCGCTGGGGCCAAGGGGGCACTGAAGCTTTCTTT
V gene: TRBV7-8
D gene: NA
J gene: TRBJ1-1
clone size: NA

CDR3 protein: CASRPPGLQETQYF
CDR3 DNA: TGCGCCAGCAGACCTCCGGGACTTCAAGAGACCCAGTACTTC
V gene: TRBV5-1
D gene: NA
J gene: TRBJ2-5
clone size: NA

CDR3 protein: CAWKGQGLPTGELFF
CDR3 DNA: TGTGCCTGGAAAGGACAGGGTCTGCCCACCGGGGAGCTGTTTTTT
V gene: TRBV30
D gene: TRBD1
J gene: TRBJ2-2
clone size: NA

CDR3 protein: CAWSVQDKAYEQYF
CDR3 DNA: TGTGCCTGGAGTGTACAGGACAAAGCCTACGAGCAGTACTTC
V gene: TRBV30
D gene: NA
J gene: TRBJ2-7
clone size: NA

CDR3 protein: CASSLGQGRPYEQYF
CDR3 DNA: TGCGCCAGCAGCTTGGGACAGGGTCGTCCCTACGAGCAGTACTTC
V gene: TRBV5-1
D gene: TRBD1
J gene: TRBJ2-7
clone size: NA

CDR3 protein: CASSYSGVHGYTF
CDR3 DNA: TGTGCCAGCAGTTACTCTGGAGTCCATGGCTACACCTTC
V gene: TRBV6-5
D gene: NA
J gene: TRBJ1-2
clone size: NA

CDR3 protein: CASSYVGGLGTEAFF
CDR3 DNA: TGTGCCAGCAGTTACGTCGGGGGCTTGGGCACTGAAGCTTTCTTT
V gene: TRBV5-6
D gene: NA
J gene: TRBJ1-1
clone size: once

CDR3 protein: CASSPRTLGALHF
CDR3 DNA: TGTGCCAGTAGTCCAAGGACGCTGGGAGCCCTCCACTTT
V gene: TRBV19
D gene: NA
J gene: TRBJ1-6
clone size: few

CDR3 protein: CASSIETGQQYF
CDR3 DNA: TGCGCCAGCAGTATCGAGACAGGGCAGCAGTACTTC
V gene: TRBV5-1
D gene: TRBD1
J gene: TRBJ2-7
clone size: NA

CDR3 protein: CASSQVPSVRYNEQFF
CDR3 DNA: TGTGCCAGCAGCCAAGTACCCAGTGTCCGCTACAATGAGCAGTTCTTC
V gene: TRBV14
D gene: NA
J gene: TRBJ2-1
clone size: NA

CDR3 protein: CASSEDGRPQPQHF
CDR3 DNA: TGTGCCAGCAGTGAAGATGGGAGGCCTCAGCCCCAGCATTTT
V gene: TRBV6-1
D gene: NA
J gene: TRBJ1-5
clone size: many

CDR3 protein: CASSRIMEGTTQYF
CDR3 DNA: TGTGCCAGCAGCCGCATTATGGAGGGTACGACCCAGTACTTC
V gene: TRBV7-8
D gene: NA
J gene: TRBJ2-5
clone size: NA

CDR3 protein: CASSSMGQGYGYTF
CDR3 DNA: TGTGCCAGCAGCTCAATGGGGCAGGGCTATGGCTACACCTTC
V gene: TRBV7-9
D gene: NA
J gene: TRBJ1-2
clone size: NA

CDR3 protein: CAWSPTGTGELFF
CDR3 DNA: TGTGCCTGGAGCCCCACGGGGACCGGGGAGCTGTTTTTT
V gene: TRBV30
D gene: NA
J gene: TRBJ2-2
clone size: NA

CDR3 protein: CASSPPGLAGEGEQFF
CDR3 DNA: TGTGCCAGCTCACCACCGGGACTAGCGGGAGAGGGAGAGCAGTTCTTC
V gene: TRBV18
D gene: TRBD2
J gene: TRBJ2-1
clone size: NA

CDR3 protein: CASSAQGLHGYTF
CDR3 DNA: TGTGCCAGCAGCGCTCAGGGGCTGCATGGCTACACCTTC
V gene: TRBV9
D gene: NA
J gene: TRBJ1-2
clone size: NA

CDR3 protein: CASSANPTTTLNEQFF
CDR3 DNA: TGCGCCAGCAGTGCGAACCCTACGACTACTCTAAATGAGCAGTTCTTC
V gene: TRBV10-1
D gene: NA
J gene: TRBJ2-1
clone size: NA

CDR3 protein: CASSVKLADTQYF
CDR3 DNA: TGTGCCAGCAGCGTCAAACTAGCAGATACGCAGTATTTT
V gene: TRBV9
D gene: NA
J gene: TRBJ2-3
clone size: few

CDR3 protein: CASSRTSAGTEAFF
CDR3 DNA: TGTGCCAGCAGTCGGACAAGCGCGGGGACTGAAGCTTTCTTT
V gene: TRBV16
D gene: NA
J gene: TRBJ1-1
clone size: NA

CDR3 protein: CASSPSPADTQYF
CDR3 DNA: TGTGCCAGCAGTCCCTCCCCCGCAGATACGCAGTATTTT
V gene: TRBV2
D gene: NA
J gene: TRBJ2-3
clone size: NA

CDR3 protein: CSPEEGYTF
CDR3 DNA: TGCAGCCCCGAGGAGGGCTACACCTTC
V gene: TRBV29-1
D gene: NA
J gene: TRBJ1-2
clone size: NA

CDR3 protein: CASSVTPEPSTDTQYF
CDR3 DNA: TGTGCCAGCAGCGTAACCCCAGAACCTAGCACAGATACGCAGTATTTT
V gene: TRBV9
D gene: NA
J gene: TRBJ2-3
clone size: few

CDR3 protein: CSGVRAGETQYF
CDR3 DNA: TGCAGCGGGGTCAGGGCCGGAGAGACCCAGTACTTC
V gene: TRBV29-1
D gene: NA
J gene: TRBJ2-5
clone size: NA

CDR3 protein: CASSSRQGNQPQHF
CDR3 DNA: TGTGCCAGCAGCTCTCGACAGGGCAATCAGCCCCAGCATTTT
V gene: TRBV7-9
D gene: NA
J gene: TRBJ1-5
clone size: NA

CDR3 protein: CSVEVAYEQYF
CDR3 DNA: TGCAGCGTTGAGGTCGCCTACGAGCAGTACTTC
V gene: TRBV29-1
D gene: NA
J gene: TRBJ2-7
clone size: NA

CDR3 protein: CASSPWTGNTEAFF
CDR3 DNA: TGTGCCAGCAGTCCCTGGACAGGGAACACTGAAGCTTTCTTT
V gene: TRBV6-5
D gene: TRBD1
J gene: TRBJ1-1
clone size: NA

CDR3 protein: CASSPGGATYGYTF
CDR3 DNA: TGCGCCAGCAGCCCCGGGGGGGCTACCTATGGCTACACCTTC
V gene: TRBV5-1
D gene: NA
J gene: TRBJ1-2
clone size: once

CDR3 protein: CATSSRAGFNEQFF
CDR3 DNA: TGTGCCACCAGCAGTAGGGCAGGGTTCAATGAGCAGTTCTTC
V gene: TRBV15
D gene: NA
J gene: TRBJ2-1
clone size: NA

CDR3 protein: CASSTIAGEQFF
CDR3 DNA: TGTGCCAGCAGTACGATAGCGGGCGAGCAGTTCTTC
V gene: TRBV6-5
D gene: TRBD2
J gene: TRBJ2-1
clone size: NA

CDR3 protein: CASSLVGGTSYNEQFF
CDR3 DNA: TGTGCCAGCAGCTTAGTTGGAGGGACATCTTACAATGAGCAGTTCTTC
V gene: TRBV11-2
D gene: NA
J gene: TRBJ2-1
clone size: NA

CDR3 protein: CASSFDGPNSPLHF
CDR3 DNA: TGCGCCAGCAGCTTTGATGGACCTAATTCACCCCTCCACTTT
V gene: TRBV5-1
D gene: NA
J gene: TRBJ1-6
clone size: NA